Listed here are 6 T cell receptor beta chains from one sample, sequenced in a study of cytomegalovirus exposure and HLA in healthy donors. The PCR contained 60 Vbeta and 13 Jbeta primers. This table comes from immunoSEQ multiplex PCR, and its TCRdb copy is limited to in-frame clones, with some not included. This table has under 100,000 clones, more than 70% appearing once. Input material: PBMCs. Receptors originate from a man in his forties in good health and CMV-seronegative.

This chain joins TRBV7-2 and TRBJ1-1; possible D gene TRBD1, 5 bases. CDR3 length: 14 residues. Germline CDR1 is SGHTA and CDR2 is FQGNSA. Trimming removed 2 bases from V and 0 bases from J, with 7 bases in between. The DNA of the CDR3 is TGTGCCAGCAGCTTATTAGGGGTGAACACTGAAGCTTTCTTT. Translation gives CASSLLGVNTEAFF.

Only a few counts were recorded for this clone. V is TRBV4-1 and J is TRBJ1-1, with a possible D match to TRBD1 (6 bases). This CDR3 comprises 14 residues. Looked up from germline, CDR1 is MGHRA and CDR2 is YSYEKL. The V gene lost 8 bases and the J gene lost 6 bases, with 19 bases spanning the gap. This chain's CDR3 is CASRLGGGQAEAFF. The CDR3 bases are TGCGCCAGCCGCCTAGGGGGGGGCCAGGCTGAAGCTTTCTTT.

The chain uses TRBV2 and TRBJ1-6; 8 bases are shared with TRBD1. V shed 7 bases and J 6 bases; nucleotides not matched to a gene: 5. Germline V gene sequence: CDR1 SNHLY, CDR2 FYNNEI. This CDR3 region has 14 residues. The CDR3 here is CASNPGGLNSPLHF. The CDR3 bases are TGTGCCAGCAATCCAGGGGGCCTTAATTCACCCCTCCACTTT.

The chain employs TRBV2 and TRBJ2-4; TRBD1 matches 9 bases. CDR1 and CDR2 from the germline V gene are SNHLY and FYNNEI. Unmatched junction bases numbered 5, after V lost 5 bases and J lost 12 bases. The CDR3 sequence is 12 residues long. DNA of the CDR3: TGTGCCAGCAGTCGGACAGGGGTTGGTCAGTACTTC. Translating gives CASSRTGVGQYF.

The CDR3 is CASSSDRNTEAFF. CDR3 nucleotide sequence: TGTGCCAGCAGTTCGGACAGGAACACTGAAGCTTTCTTT. The chain uses TRBV2 and TRBJ1-1; possible D gene TRBD1, 6 bases. From germline, CDR1 is SNHLY and CDR2 FYNNEI. There are 13 residues in the CDR3. V lost 5 bases to trimming and J lost 1 base, with 8 bases between them.

This rearrangement joins TRBV5-8 to TRBJ1-2; D gene ambiguous. Trimming pared 4 bases from V and 0 bases from J, leaving 10 bases between. The germline CDR1 and CDR2 sequences are SGHTS and YDEGEE. The CDR3 consists of 14 residues. CDR3 DNA: TGTGCCAGCAGCCAAAGACTAGCTAACTATGGCTACACCTTC. Amino acid sequence: CASSQRLANYGYTF.